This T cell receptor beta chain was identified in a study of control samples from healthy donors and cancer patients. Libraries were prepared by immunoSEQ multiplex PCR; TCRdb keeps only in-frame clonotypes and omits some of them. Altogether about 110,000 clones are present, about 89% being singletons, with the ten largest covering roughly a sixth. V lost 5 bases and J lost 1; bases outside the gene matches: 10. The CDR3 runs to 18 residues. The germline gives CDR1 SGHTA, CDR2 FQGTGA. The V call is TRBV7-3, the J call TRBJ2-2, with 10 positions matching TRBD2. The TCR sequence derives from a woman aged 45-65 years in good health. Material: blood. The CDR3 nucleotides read TGTGCCAGCAGCCCCCGCAGGCTAGCGGGGGAGAACACCGGGGAGCTGTTTTTT. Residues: CASSPRRLAGENTGELFF.